This T cell receptor (beta chain) was found in a study of T-cell reconstitution after alpha-beta-depleted transplantation in children. General observations from the study: Some patients owed their high day-60 TCRbeta diversity to surviving recipient T cells and thymic progenitors. Several hundred graft clones that had expanded were reportedly the source of alpha-beta T cells about two months after transplant.

Trimming left V 1 base short and J 2 bases short, with 10 bases between. The germline V gene encodes CDR1 SGHRS and CDR2 YFSETQ. The CDR3 is 15 residues long. This clonotype was seen a handful of times. Its antigen is as yet unknown. Preparation of the TCRbeta library was carried out with unique molecular identifiers. One entry per CDR3 protein, called by TCRdb with MiXCR from the PCR reads. The sample has 300,000 to 400,000 distinct CDR3 sequences; roughly 15% are singletons. The receptor was isolated from a male patient between 2 and 15 years old who had a stem cell transplant for acute lymphoblastic leukemia, so the T cells may come from the graft donor. The V gene is TRBV5-1, the J gene TRBJ2-1; unclear D gene. The sample consisted of PBMCs, mostly from graft donor cells, taken 360 days after TCRalphabeta/CD19-depleted stem cell transplant. The CDR3 spells CASSLLGNPYNEQFF. CDR3 nucleotide sequence: TGCGCCAGCAGCTTGCTAGGGAACCCCTACAATGAGCAGTTCTTC.